Listed below are T cell receptor beta chains from one sample, sequenced in a study of blood T cell repertoires in COVID-19. The repertoire was sequenced with immunoSEQ multiplex PCR; TCRdb's copy has only in-frame clones and lacks some. Among about 180,000 clones, 70% to 90% were seen once, and the ten largest hold 15% to 20%. The source material was peripheral blood. The origin of the receptors is a person aged 65-85 years with COVID-19, enrolled during active disease. Both conserved end residues are part of each CDR3. The D gene is left open where the match is weak. Expanded clones get a size class; other rows say once, few or many, or leave the size out.

NA	NA	TRBV5-1	TRBJ2-2	CASSWGLRVRTTGELFF	TGCGCCAGCAGCTGGGGACTCCGCGTTAGGACCACCGGGGAGCTGTTTTTT
once	NA	TRBV9	TRBJ1-6	CASSVAGENSPLHF	TGTGCCAGCAGCGTAGCGGGTGAGAATTCACCCCTCCACTTT
NA	NA	TRBV19	TRBJ2-7	CASSIESWAEQYF	TGTGCCAGTAGTATAGAAAGCTGGGCCGAGCAGTACTTC
NA	TRBD1	TRBV3-1/TRBV3-2	TRBJ1-2	CASSQGNRGRNYGYTF	TGTGCCAGCAGCCAGGGCAACAGGGGGCGCAACTATGGCTACACCTTC
NA	NA	TRBV3-1/TRBV3-2	TRBJ1-4	CASSQGGAGEKLFF	TGTGCCAGCAGCCAAGGGGGAGCCGGTGAAAAATTGTTTTTT
NA	TRBD1	TRBV19	TRBJ1-5	CASSLTGGPNQPQHF	TGTGCCAGTAGCCTAACAGGGGGCCCCAATCAGCCCCAGCATTTT
NA	NA	TRBV4-2	TRBJ1-5	CASSQEGAQPQHF	TGTGCCAGCAGCCAAGAGGGGGCGCAGCCCCAGCATTTT
NA	TRBD1	TRBV2	TRBJ2-2	CASSPSGGASGELFF	TGTGCCAGCAGTCCCTCAGGGGGCGCATCCGGGGAGCTGTTTTTT
NA	NA	TRBV28	TRBJ1-1	CASSPRRENTEAFF	TGTGCCAGCAGCCCTCGCCGAGAGAACACTGAAGCTTTCTTT
NA	NA	TRBV6-2/TRBV6-3	TRBJ1-2	CASSYEALGYTF	TGTGCCAGCAGTTACGAGGCTCTCGGCTACACCTTC
few	NA	TRBV28	TRBJ2-2	CASSGAPIDTGELFF	TGTGCCAGCAGTGGGGCCCCCATAGACACCGGGGAGCTGTTTTTT
NA	NA	TRBV7-2	TRBJ1-6	CASSFTGTSKTGSPLHF	TGTGCCAGCAGCTTTACCGGGACATCTAAGACTGGTTCACCCCTCCACTTT
NA	TRBD1	TRBV9	TRBJ2-7	CASSVGGTGHNEQYF	TGTGCCAGCAGCGTAGGGGGGACAGGGCATAACGAGCAGTACTTC
NA	TRBD1	TRBV19	TRBJ2-7	CASSLGGAVYEQYF	TGTGCCAGTAGCCTAGGGGGCGCCGTCTACGAGCAGTACTTC
NA	TRBD2	TRBV11-2	TRBJ2-3	CASSLLAGGSTDTQYF	TGTGCCAGCAGCTTACTAGCGGGGGGAAGCACAGATACGCAGTATTTT
NA	NA	TRBV28	TRBJ1-4	CASSPHSQGDEKLFF	TGTGCCAGCAGTCCTCATTCACAGGGAGATGAAAAACTGTTTTTT
NA	NA	TRBV6-5	TRBJ2-3	CASSLEGDTQYF	TGTGCCAGCAGTTTGGAGGGGGATACGCAGTATTTT
NA	NA	TRBV6-6	TRBJ2-3	CASSYTGTTSTDTQYF	TGTGCCAGCAGTTACACGGGGACAACTAGCACAGATACGCAGTATTTT
NA	NA	TRBV28	TRBJ2-7	CASSLASRGEQYF	TGTGCCAGCAGTTTGGCTTCCAGGGGCGAGCAGTACTTC
NA	NA	TRBV20-1	TRBJ2-1	CSASVASWDNEQFF	TGCAGTGCTAGTGTGGCTAGCTGGGACAATGAGCAGTTCTTC